This T cell receptor beta chain was captured in a study of blood T cells in healthy people across ages. Study in general: About one barcoded beta molecule was captured per two T cells (by template switching). Study outcomes and limitations: Aged donors had fewer naive CD4+ cells and lower diversity than long-lived donors. Older age coincided with a roughly linear decline in TCR beta diversity per million T cells.

After removal of 0 bases from V and 5 bases from J, the junction contained 6 bases not matched to a gene. Germline V gives CDR1 MNHEY, CDR2 SVGAGI. The CDR3 is 17 residues long. Each donor was a healthy Caucasian individual from Russia, aged 6 to 90. Combining a sample-barcoded 5' primer with a J-beta primer mix, a second PCR ran for roughly 7 to 11 cycles. TCRdb used MiXCR to reprocess the 5' RACE reads, holding one entry per CDR3 protein. The sample has 1.2 million to 1.5 million distinct CDR3 sequences, approximately 40% seen once; the top ten hold 7.9%. Points on this clonotype: Antigen unknown.

This receptor was obtained from a young woman in good health. The chain is built from TRBV6-5 and TRBJ2-5, with TRBD2 matching over 13 bases. The sequenced sample was blood. The CDR3 sequence: CASSYSTSGRAHETQYF. As DNA, the CDR3 is TGTGCCAGCAGTTACTCTACTAGCGGGAGGGCCCATGAGACCCAGTACTTC.